This T cell receptor (beta chain) appears in the sequencing data of a study of beta chain features in type 1 diabetes. The CDR3 spans 16 residues. After removal of 4 bases from V and 10 bases from J, the junction contained 18 bases not matched to a gene. Germline V CDR1 and CDR2: SEHNR, FQNEAQ (reference sequence). A note on this clone: The target antigen is unknown.

The study reverse transcribed the entire isolated RNA, so it sequenced expressed TCRB transcripts. Some clones are missing from TCRdb's copy, which holds only in-frame ones; the method was immunoSEQ multiplex PCR. The sample has about 640,000 clones, 9.5% to 15% seen once. General study findings and limits: People with Type 1 diabetes carried modestly yet significantly shorter TCRB CDR3s in all four CD4+ subsets.

The specimen sequenced was naive CD4+ T cells from blood. The receptor's source is a man younger than 40 with type 1 diabetes. J is TRBJ1-1 and V is TRBV7-9, with 7 bases aligning to TRBD1. CDR3 in amino acids: CASSSPILGQPNGAFF. In DNA, the CDR3 is TGTGCCAGCAGCTCACCCATCCTGGGACAGCCCAACGGAGCTTTCTTT.